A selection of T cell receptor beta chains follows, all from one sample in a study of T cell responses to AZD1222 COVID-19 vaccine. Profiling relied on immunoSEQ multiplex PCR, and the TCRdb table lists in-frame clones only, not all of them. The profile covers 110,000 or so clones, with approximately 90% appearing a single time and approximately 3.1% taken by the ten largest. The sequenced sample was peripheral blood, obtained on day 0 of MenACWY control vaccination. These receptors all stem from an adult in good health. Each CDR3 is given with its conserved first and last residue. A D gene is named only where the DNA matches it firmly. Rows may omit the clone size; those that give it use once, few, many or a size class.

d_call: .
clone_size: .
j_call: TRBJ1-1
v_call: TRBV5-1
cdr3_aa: CASSLELSGTEAFF
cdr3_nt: TGCGCCAGCAGCTTGGAGCTCTCGGGCACTGAAGCTTTCTTT

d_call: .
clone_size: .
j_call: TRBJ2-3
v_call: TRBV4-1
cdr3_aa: CASSQDGFRGGEEGTQYF
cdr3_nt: TGCGCCAGCAGCCAAGATGGGTTCCGGGGCGGTGAAGAAGGTACGCAGTATTTT

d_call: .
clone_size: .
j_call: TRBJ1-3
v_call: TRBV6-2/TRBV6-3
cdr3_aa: CASSYLGTRFSGNTIYF
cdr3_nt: TGTGCCAGCAGTTACCTCGGGACACGCTTCTCTGGAAACACCATATATTTT

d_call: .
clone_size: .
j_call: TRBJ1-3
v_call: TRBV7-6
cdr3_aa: CASSFGRVGSALDTIYF
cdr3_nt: TGTGCCAGCAGCTTTGGCCGGGTTGGCTCCGCTCTGGACACCATATATTTT

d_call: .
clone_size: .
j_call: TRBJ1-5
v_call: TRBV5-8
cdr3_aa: CASSLGGYSNQPQHF
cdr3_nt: TGTGCCAGCAGCTTGGGCGGCTATAGCAATCAGCCCCAGCATTTT

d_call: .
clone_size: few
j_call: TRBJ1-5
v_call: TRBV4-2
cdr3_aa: CASSQDLRDGQPQHF
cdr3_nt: TGTGCCAGCAGCCAAGATCTCAGGGATGGACAGCCCCAGCATTTT

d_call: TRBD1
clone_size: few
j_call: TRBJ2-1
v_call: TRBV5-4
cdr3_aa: CASSLAGGGYNEQFF
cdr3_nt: TGTGCCAGCAGCTTGGCAGGGGGCGGGTACAATGAGCAGTTCTTC

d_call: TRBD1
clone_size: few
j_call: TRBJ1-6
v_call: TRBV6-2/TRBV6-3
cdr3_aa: CASSYRLATDRSSSSPLHF
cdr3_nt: TGTGCCAGCAGTTACCGCCTCGCCACGGACAGGTCCAGCAGTTCACCCCTCCACTTT

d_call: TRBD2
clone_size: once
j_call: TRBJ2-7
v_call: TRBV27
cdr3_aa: CASSSRGDSYEQYF
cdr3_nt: TGTGCCAGCAGTTCTCGGGGGGACTCCTACGAGCAGTACTTC

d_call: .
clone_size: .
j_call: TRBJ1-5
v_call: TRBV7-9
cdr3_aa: CASSPGGHFNQPQHF
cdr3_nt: TGTGCCAGCAGCCCGGGGGGGCACTTCAATCAGCCCCAGCATTTT

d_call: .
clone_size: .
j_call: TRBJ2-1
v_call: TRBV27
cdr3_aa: CASSLLASYNEQFF
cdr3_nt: TGTGCCAGCAGTTTATTAGCATCCTACAATGAGCAGTTCTTC

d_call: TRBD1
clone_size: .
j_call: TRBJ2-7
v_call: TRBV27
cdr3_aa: CASSPGTGGYEQYF
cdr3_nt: TGTGCCAGCAGCCCCGGGACAGGGGGCTACGAGCAGTACTTC

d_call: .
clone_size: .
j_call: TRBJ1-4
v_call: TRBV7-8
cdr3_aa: CASSLEPGAYNEKLFF
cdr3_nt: TGTGCCAGCAGCTTAGAACCAGGTGCCTATAATGAAAAACTGTTTTTT

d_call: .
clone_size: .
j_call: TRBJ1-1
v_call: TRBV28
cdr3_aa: CASTLPGGTEAFF
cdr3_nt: TGTGCCAGCACCCTACCAGGTGGCACTGAAGCTTTCTTT

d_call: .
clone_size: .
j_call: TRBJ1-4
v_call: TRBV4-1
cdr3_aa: CASSQRTLGRLNEKLFF
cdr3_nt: TGCGCCAGCAGCCAAAGGACCCTCGGGCGCCTAAATGAAAAACTGTTTTTT

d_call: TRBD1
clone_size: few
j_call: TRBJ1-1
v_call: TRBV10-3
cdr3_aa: CAISEEETGLMNTEAFF
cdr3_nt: TGTGCCATCAGTGAGGAAGAGACAGGGTTAATGAACACTGAAGCTTTCTTT

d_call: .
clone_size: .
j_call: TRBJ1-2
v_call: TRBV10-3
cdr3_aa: CAINDNPRDAALYGYTF
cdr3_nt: TGTGCCATCAACGATAACCCCCGGGACGCGGCTCTCTATGGCTACACCTTC

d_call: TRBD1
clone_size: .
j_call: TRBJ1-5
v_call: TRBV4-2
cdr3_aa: CASSQGTGGISSNQPQHF
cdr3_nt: TGTGCCAGCAGCCAAGGGACAGGGGGGATCAGTAGCAATCAGCCCCAGCATTTT

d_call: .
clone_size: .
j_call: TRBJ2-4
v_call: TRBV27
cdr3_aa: CASSLTPRPLDIQYF
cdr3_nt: TGTGCCAGCAGTTTAACACCCCGGCCTTTGGACATTCAGTACTTC

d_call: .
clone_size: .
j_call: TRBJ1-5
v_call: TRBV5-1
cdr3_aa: CASRPGGADNQPQHF
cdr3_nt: TGCGCCAGCAGACCTGGGGGGGCGGACAATCAGCCCCAGCATTTT

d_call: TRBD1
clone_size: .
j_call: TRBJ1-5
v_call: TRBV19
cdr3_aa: CASSPDRDTQPQHF
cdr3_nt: TGTGCCAGTAGTCCCGACAGGGATACTCAGCCCCAGCATTTT

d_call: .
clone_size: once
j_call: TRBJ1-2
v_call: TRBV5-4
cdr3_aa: CASSYGLNTYGYTF
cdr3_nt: TGTGCCAGCAGCTATGGACTGAACACATATGGCTACACCTTC

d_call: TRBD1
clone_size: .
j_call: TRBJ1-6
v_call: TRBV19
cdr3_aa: CASSIVTGDQSPLHF
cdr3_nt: TGTGCCAGTAGTATAGTGACAGGGGATCAATCACCCCTCCACTTT

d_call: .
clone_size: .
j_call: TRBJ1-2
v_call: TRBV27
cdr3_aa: CASSLPPKHWGEEYGYTF
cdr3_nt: TGTGCCAGCAGTTTACCCCCCAAGCATTGGGGTGAGGAGTATGGCTACACCTTC

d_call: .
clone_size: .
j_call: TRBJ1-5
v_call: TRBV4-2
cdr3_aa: CASSQAIMQFGQPQHF
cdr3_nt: TGTGCCAGCAGCCAAGCGATTATGCAGTTCGGTCAGCCCCAGCATTTT

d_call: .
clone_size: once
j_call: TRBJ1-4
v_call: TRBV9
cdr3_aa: CASSPTASTNEKLFF
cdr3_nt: TGTGCCAGCAGCCCTACAGCATCAACTAATGAAAAACTGTTTTTT

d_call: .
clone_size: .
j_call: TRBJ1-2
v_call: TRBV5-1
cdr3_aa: CASSSNGGLNGYTF
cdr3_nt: TGCGCCAGCAGCTCAAACGGGGGGCTTAATGGCTACACCTTC

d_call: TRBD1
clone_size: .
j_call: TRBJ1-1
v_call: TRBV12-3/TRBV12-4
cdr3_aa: CASRGQENTEAFF
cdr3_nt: TGTGCCAGCAGAGGACAGGAGAACACTGAAGCTTTCTTT

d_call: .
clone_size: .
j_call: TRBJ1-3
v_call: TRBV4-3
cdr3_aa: CASSQVVTDSGNTIYF
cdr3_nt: TGCGCCAGCAGCCAAGTCGTGACGGACTCTGGAAACACCATATATTTT

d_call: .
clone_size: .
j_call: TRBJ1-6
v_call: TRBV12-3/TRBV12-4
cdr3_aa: CASSPRGNSPLHF
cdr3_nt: TGTGCCAGCAGTCCCAGGGGAAATTCACCCCTCCACTTT

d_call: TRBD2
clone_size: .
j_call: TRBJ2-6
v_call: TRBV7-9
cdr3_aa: CASSRWTSGASPGANVLTF
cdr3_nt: TGTGCCAGCAGCCGGTGGACTAGCGGGGCTTCCCCTGGGGCCAACGTCCTGACTTTC

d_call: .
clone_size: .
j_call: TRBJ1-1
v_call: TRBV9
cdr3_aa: CASSVGAGLNTEAFF
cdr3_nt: TGTGCCAGCAGCGTAGGGGCAGGGCTGAACACTGAAGCTTTCTTT

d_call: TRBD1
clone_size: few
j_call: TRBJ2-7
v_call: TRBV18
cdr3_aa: CASSRRQGLYEQYF
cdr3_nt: TGTGCCAGCTCACGACGACAGGGCCTCTACGAGCAGTACTTC

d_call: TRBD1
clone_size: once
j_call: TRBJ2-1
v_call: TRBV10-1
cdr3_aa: CASSEPTGAEQFF
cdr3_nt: TGCGCCAGCAGTGAGCCGACAGGGGCTGAGCAGTTCTTC

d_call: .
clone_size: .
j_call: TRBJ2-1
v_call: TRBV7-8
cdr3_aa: CATGTVRSYNEQFF
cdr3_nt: TGTGCCACCGGGACCGTCCGCTCCTACAATGAGCAGTTCTTC

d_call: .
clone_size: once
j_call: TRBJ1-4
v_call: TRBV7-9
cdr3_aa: CASSLAYRARGEKLFF
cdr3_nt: TGTGCCAGCAGCTTAGCTTACCGCGCCCGGGGTGAAAAACTGTTTTTT

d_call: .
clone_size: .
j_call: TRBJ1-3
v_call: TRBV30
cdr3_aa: CAWSVADQNTIYF
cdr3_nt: TGTGCCTGGAGTGTGGCCGATCAAAACACCATATATTTT

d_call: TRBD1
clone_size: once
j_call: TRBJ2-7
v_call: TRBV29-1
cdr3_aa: CSVEAKGQVNYEQYF
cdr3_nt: TGCAGCGTTGAAGCGAAAGGACAGGTTAACTACGAGCAGTACTTC

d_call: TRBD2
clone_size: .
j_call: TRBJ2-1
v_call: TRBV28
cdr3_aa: CASSSQLAGGNNEQFF
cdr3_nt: TGTGCCAGCAGTTCCCAACTAGCGGGGGGGAACAATGAGCAGTTCTTC

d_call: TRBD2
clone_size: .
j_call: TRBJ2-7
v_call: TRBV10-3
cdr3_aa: CAISEFQRGVSYEQYF
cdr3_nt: TGTGCCATCAGTGAGTTTCAGCGGGGGGTTTCCTACGAGCAGTACTTC

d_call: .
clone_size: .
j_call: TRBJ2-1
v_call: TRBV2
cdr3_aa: CASSWELTVLSYNEQFF
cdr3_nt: TGTGCCAGCAGTTGGGAATTGACAGTCCTGTCCTACAATGAGCAGTTCTTC

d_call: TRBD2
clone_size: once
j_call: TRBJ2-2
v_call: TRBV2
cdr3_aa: CASTTRSGGSWGGELFF
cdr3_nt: TGTGCCAGCACCACTCGGAGCGGGGGGTCTTGGGGCGGGGAGCTGTTTTTT

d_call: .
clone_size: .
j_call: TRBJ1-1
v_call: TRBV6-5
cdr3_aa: CASSPRHNTEAFF
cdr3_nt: TGTGCCAGCAGTCCCCGACATAACACTGAAGCTTTCTTT

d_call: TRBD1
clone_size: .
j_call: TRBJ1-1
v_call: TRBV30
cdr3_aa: CAWRGQGPNTEAFF
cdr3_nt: TGTGCCTGGAGGGGACAGGGCCCGAACACTGAAGCTTTCTTT

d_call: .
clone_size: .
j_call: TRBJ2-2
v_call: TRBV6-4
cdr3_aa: CASSDGRGNTGELFF
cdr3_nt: TGTGCCAGCAGTGACGGGAGAGGGAACACCGGGGAGCTGTTTTTT

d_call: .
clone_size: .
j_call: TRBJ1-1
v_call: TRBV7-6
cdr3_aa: CASSEPAGGKTEAFF
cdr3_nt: TGTGCCAGCAGCGAACCCGCTGGGGGTAAGACTGAAGCTTTCTTT

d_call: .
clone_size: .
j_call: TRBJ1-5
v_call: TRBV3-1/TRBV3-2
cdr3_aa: CASSQDAEQPQHF
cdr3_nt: TGTGCCAGCAGCCAAGATGCAGAGCAGCCCCAGCATTTT